This is a list of T cell receptor beta chains from one sample in a study of tumor and adjacent non-tumor tissue in lung cancer. In TCRdb, the multiplex PCR reads were re-called with MiXCR into one record per CDR3 protein. The profile covers about 200,000 distinct CDR3 sequences, with 60% to 75% appearing a single time and less than 25% taken by the ten largest. Sequencing was carried out using lung tumor tissue. The source is a man aged 55 to 70 with non-small cell lung cancer. Both conserved end residues are part of each CDR3. A D gene is named only where the DNA matches it firmly. For some rows the clone size is stated as once, few or many, or as a class when expanded; others skip it.

J: TRBJ1-2
size: -
D: -
V: TRBV6-1
DNA: TGTGCCAGCAGGGATGGGCAGTTGGACTATGGCCACACCTTC
CDR3: CASRDGQLDYGHTF

J: TRBJ2-3
size: -
D: -
V: TRBV6-2/TRBV6-3
DNA: TGTACCAGCAGTTACTCGGTGGCGACAGGGCGGCTAGCGGGTCCCCCGGGTACGCAGTATTTT
CDR3: CTSSYSVATGRLAGPPGTQYF

J: TRBJ1-1
size: -
D: -
V: TRBV7-9
DNA: TGTGCCATCAGCCCACAGGTTATGGGAAACACTGAAGCTTTCTTT
CDR3: CAISPQVMGNTEAFF

J: TRBJ2-5
size: -
D: -
V: TRBV5-4
DNA: TGTGCCAGCAGCTCTGCATCCGGGACGAAAGAGACCCAGTACTTC
CDR3: CASSSASGTKETQYF

J: TRBJ2-7
size: -
D: -
V: TRBV29-1
DNA: TGCAGCGTTGAAGATAGAGGGAGTCCCCCCTGCGAGCAGTACTTC
CDR3: CSVEDRGSPPCEQYF

J: TRBJ2-1
size: -
D: -
V: TRBV20-1
DNA: TGCAGTGCTGCCCCGGGGTTCTACAGGGATGAACAGTTCTTC
CDR3: CSAAPGFYRDEQFF

J: TRBJ1-5
size: -
D: -
V: TRBV4-1
DNA: TGTGCCAGCAGCCAAGGCAGGGGCGATCAGCCCCGGCATTTT
CDR3: CASSQGRGDQPRHF

J: TRBJ1-2
size: once
D: -
V: TRBV20-1
DNA: TGCAGTGTTAGGGTCGACAGCCTCCGGGGCTACACCTTC
CDR3: CSVRVDSLRGYTF

J: TRBJ1-2
size: -
D: -
V: TRBV4-3
DNA: TGCGCCAGCAGCCAAGAAGGGGAGGGCTTCGGCTGCACCTTC
CDR3: CASSQEGEGFGCTF

J: TRBJ2-7
size: many
D: TRBD2
V: TRBV11-2
DNA: TGTGCCAGCAGCTTAGGTGGCGCTAGCGGGGACGAGCAGTACTTC
CDR3: CASSLGGASGDEQYF

J: TRBJ2-3
size: -
D: -
V: TRBV20-1
DNA: TGCAGTACTAGAGATCCTATCGGCCGTACGCAGTATTTT
CDR3: CSTRDPIGRTQYF

J: TRBJ1-1
size: -
D: -
V: TRBV5-1
DNA: TGCGCCAGCAGCTTGGCCCAAGAGAACACTGAAGCTTTCTTT
CDR3: CASSLAQENTEAFF